This TCR beta chain was recovered during a study of T cells in Graves' hyperthyroidism and ophthalmopathy. Study overall: Prior to any treatment, at the point of initial diagnosis, peripheral blood was collected.

Amplification yielded TCR beta CDR3 regions, with RNA transcripts as the source. The study used the HTBI primer set for a first-round RT-PCR of the TCR CDR3. TCRdb independently ran MiXCR on the multiplex PCR reads; one entry per CDR3 protein. This table has about 290,000 distinct CDR3 sequences, roughly 13% appearing once. Hyperthyroidism had been newly diagnosed in patients aged 18 to 65, and its duration was under 2 months. Researchers barred patients who had uncontrolled infection, other autoimmune disease, pregnancy or lactation. The CDR3 has 15 residues. A remark on this clonotype: One base away lies a much larger clone, so this may be a sequencing read error.

Sequencing was done on a sample of blood. V gene TRBV12-3 or TRBV12-4 combines with J gene TRBJ2-5; 11 bases are a match to TRBD2. The receptor was derived from a woman aged 40 to 50 with Graves' hyperthyroidism. The CDR3 sequence: CSSSLAGGGNHDRYF. CDR3 bases: TGTTCCAGCAGTTTAGCGGGAGGGGGCAACCATGACCGTTACTTC.